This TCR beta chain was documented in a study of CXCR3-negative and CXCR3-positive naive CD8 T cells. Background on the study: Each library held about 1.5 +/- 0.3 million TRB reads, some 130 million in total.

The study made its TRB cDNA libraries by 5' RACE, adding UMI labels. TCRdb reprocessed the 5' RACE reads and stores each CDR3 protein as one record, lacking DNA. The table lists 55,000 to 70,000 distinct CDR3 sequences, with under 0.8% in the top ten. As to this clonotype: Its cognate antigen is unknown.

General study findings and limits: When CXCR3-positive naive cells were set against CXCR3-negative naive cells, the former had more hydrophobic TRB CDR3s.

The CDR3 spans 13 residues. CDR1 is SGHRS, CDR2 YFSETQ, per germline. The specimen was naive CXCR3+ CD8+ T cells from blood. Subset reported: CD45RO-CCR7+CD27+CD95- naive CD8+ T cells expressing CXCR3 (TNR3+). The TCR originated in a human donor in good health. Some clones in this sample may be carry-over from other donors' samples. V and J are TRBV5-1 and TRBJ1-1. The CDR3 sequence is CASSPPTAAEAFF.